The 8 T cell receptor beta chains reported below all come from one sample, sequenced in a study of OX40 agonist ivuxolimab in advanced cancers. The protocol was immunoSEQ multiplex PCR, while the TCRdb copy is restricted to in-frame clones and leaves out a portion. The sample contains tens of thousands of clones, about 89% of which appear only once. Sequencing used CD4+ or CD8+ T cells sorted from blood, obtained in a trial of the OX40 agonist ivuxolimab. These receptors were taken from an adult with an advanced solid tumor such as melanoma, head and neck, liver or kidney cancer.

This chain connects TRBV10-1 to TRBJ2-7; D is undetermined. Germline V gene data show CDR1 as WNHNN and CDR2 as SYGVQD (reference sequence). The CDR3 is 12 residues long. V lost 6 bases and J lost 0, with 6 bases in between. CDR3: CASRSVSYEQYF. CDR3 nucleotides: TGCGCCAGCAGGTCAGTCTCCTACGAGCAGTACTTC.

The chain combines TRBV10-3 with TRBJ2-7, with 7 bases identical to TRBD1. The CDR3 has 15 amino acids. Germline assignment: CDR1 ENHRY and CDR2 SYGVKD. The trim removed 3 bases at V and 0 bases at J, leaving 5 bases unmatched. This CDR3 is CAISDTGVFSYEQYF. The CDR3 region has the DNA TGTGCCATCAGTGACACAGGGGTTTTCTCCTACGAGCAGTACTTC.

CDR3 bases: TGCGCCAGCAGCCAGCTGACTAGCGGGAGCGGGATAGATACGCAGTATTTT. Translation gives CASSQLTSGSGIDTQYF. The chain links TRBV5-1 to TRBJ2-3, with 12 bases identical to TRBD2. The junction had 11 bases not matched to a gene; V was cut back by 4 bases and J by 5 bases. The CDR3 covers 17 residues. Germline-derived CDR1 and CDR2 are SGHRS and YFSETQ.

The V call is TRBV6-1, the J call TRBJ1-1; D is uncertain. This CDR3 is built from 13 residues. Deletions cut 2 bases from V and 7 bases from J, with 11 bases between. Germline values: CDR1 MNHNS, CDR2 SASEGT. CDR3 sequence: CASSERGVYEAFF. CDR3 bases: TGTGCCAGCAGTGAACGCGGAGTTTATGAAGCTTTCTTT.

The genes are TRBV19 and TRBJ2-2, with a weak D call TRBD1 (6 bases). Trimming removed 3 bases from V and 3 bases from J, with 8 bases in between. The CDR3 sequence is 14 residues long. Germline V gives CDR1 LNHDA, CDR2 SQIVND (reference sequence). The chain's CDR3 is CASSIPGDTGELFF. The CDR3 DNA follows: TGTGCCAGTAGTATCCCAGGGGACACCGGGGAGCTGTTTTTT. The variable domain in full, completed from reference TRBV19 and TRBJ2-2, reads DGGITQSPKYLFRKEGQNVTLSCEQNLNHDAMYWYRQDPGQGLRLIYYSQIVNDFQKGDIAEGYSVSREKKESFPLTVTSAQKNPTAFYLCASSIPGDTGELFFGEGSRLTVL.

The chain has TRBV7-2 and TRBJ1-1; possibly TRBD1 for D (6 bases). CDR1 and CDR2 (germline): SGHTA, FQGNSA. V was clipped by 0 bases and J by 1 base, with 15 bases between them. The CDR3 covers 17 residues. CDR3 DNA: TGTGCCAGCAGCTTAGCGGGGCAGTGGGGGCCGAACACTGAAGCTTTCTTT. It translates to CASSLAGQWGPNTEAFF.

The chain links TRBV10-1 to TRBJ1-1, with D possibly TRBD1 on 5 matching bases. CDR3 length: 13 amino acids. V was trimmed by 4 bases and J by 4 bases, leaving 10 bases between them. Germline V gene lookup returns CDR1 WNHNN and CDR2 SYGVQD (reference sequence). The CDR3 DNA reads as TGCGCCAGCAGTGCGGGGCAGGGCACTGAAGCTTTCTTT. Amino acid sequence: CASSAGQGTEAFF.

The chain combines TRBV7-8 with TRBJ1-1, with D possibly matching TRBD1 (5 bases). Germline assignment: CDR1 SGHVS and CDR2 FQNEAQ. The CDR3 is made up of 15 amino acids. With 5 bases removed from V and 4 bases from J, the gap between germline ends came to 17 bases. The CDR3 loop reads CASSPLSGLITEAFF. In DNA form, the CDR3 reads TGTGCCAGCAGCCCCCTTTCAGGGTTGATCACTGAAGCTTTCTTT. Supplemented by reference TRBV7-8 and TRBJ1-1, the full variable domain reads GAGVSQSPRYKVAKRGQDVALRCDPISGHVSLFWYQQALGQGPEFLTYFQNEAQLDKSGLPSDRFFAERPEGSVSTLKIQRTQQEDSAVYLCASSPLSGLITEAFFGQGTRLTVV.